A single sample is the source of the 26 T cell receptor beta chains below, sequenced in a study of regulatory T cells in long-lasting Graves disease. Construction of the TCR beta libraries employed iRepertoire HTBI primers in conjunction with Arm-PCR of CDR3 regions. TCRdb ran MiXCR on the multiplex PCR reads and lists one entry per CDR3 protein. The table includes about 620,000 distinct CDR3 sequences, 15% to 20% detected once. Time point here: newly diagnosed GD, antithyroid drugs for less than 3 months. The TCR library was prepared using RNA isolated from PBMCs. The data were also submitted as part of a second study, on T cells in Graves' hyperthyroidism and ophthalmopathy.

The sample consisted of peripheral blood mononuclear cells (PBMCs), taken at new diagnosis, from a patient treated with antithyroid drugs. These receptors all come from a woman aged 30 to 39 with Graves disease.

This clonotype was counted at least ten times. The genes are TRBV30 and TRBJ1-1, with D uncertain. In germline, CDR1 is GTSNPN, CDR2 SVGIG (reference sequence). The CDR3 spans 12 residues. The V end was cut by 1 base, the J end by 10 bases, with 13 bases between. The CDR3 DNA sequence: TGTGCCTGGAGTGCCCCCCCAGGACGAGCTTTCTTT. It encodes CAWSAPPGRAFF.

This clonotype was found a few times. The chain combines TRBV18 with TRBJ1-1; possibly TRBD1 for D (6 bases). In germline, CDR1 is KGHSH, CDR2 LQKENI. Trimming removed 6 bases at V and 1 base at J, with 15 bases between. The CDR3 has 15 residues. The DNA for the CDR3 is TGTGCCAGCTCGCCTAATACAGGGACGAACACTGAAGCTTTCTTT. Protein sequence: CASSPNTGTNTEAFF.

The table lists this clonotype with many counts. This chain joins TRBV28 and TRBJ2-7; no reliable D call. CDR1 and CDR2 (germline): MDHEN, SYDVKM. V lost 4 bases and J 0 bases, leaving 4 bases between the germline ends. This CDR3 has 12 amino acids. CDR3 loop: CASSSSSYEQYF. Here the CDR3 DNA reads TGTGCCAGCAGTTCCAGCTCCTACGAGCAGTACTTC.

This clonotype showed up many times. This sequence joins TRBV5-1 and TRBJ1-1; no clear D gene. The CDR3 loop spans 16 amino acids. CDR1 is SGHRS and CDR2 is YFSETQ in the germline V gene. V shed 3 bases and J shed 0 bases, with 15 bases lying between them. CDR3 DNA sequence: TGCGCCAGCAGCTCAACTAAATTTGGGGTGAACACTGAAGCTTTCTTT. Amino acid sequence: CASSSTKFGVNTEAFF.

In this sample, this clonotype turned up many times. The chain links TRBV7-3 to TRBJ2-1, with TRBD2 matching over 8 bases. CDR3 length equals 14 residues. The trim removed 5 bases at V and 5 bases at J, leaving 5 bases unmatched. In germline, CDR1 is SGHTA, CDR2 FQGTGA. The CDR3 region has the DNA TGTGCCAGCAGCGCAGGACTAGCAAACAATGAGCAGTTCTTC. Translation: CASSAGLANNEQFF.

J is TRBJ2-1 and V is TRBV29-1, with 7 bases that match TRBD2. Germline V gene lookup returns CDR1 SQVTM and CDR2 ANQGSEA. Trimming at V came to 1 base and at J to 9 bases, leaving 9 bases not matched to a gene. The CDR3 runs to 14 residues. In nucleotides, the CDR3 is TGCAGCGTTGAAGGGGCGGGGGTTACGGGTGAGCAGTTCTTC. This sequence encodes CSVEGAGVTGEQFF.

This clonotype was observed many times. This chain joins TRBV7-2 and TRBJ1-2; unclear D gene. The CDR3 length is 15 residues. Germline CDR1 is SGHTA and CDR2 is FQGNSA. V shed 5 bases and J shed 3 bases, with 16 bases lying between them. In DNA, the CDR3 is TGTGCCAGCAGCACCGACACCTCAATCGACTATGGCTACACCTTC. It codes for CASSTDTSIDYGYTF.

This clonotype was counted ten times or more. The J gene is TRBJ2-5, the V gene TRBV28, with 14 nucleotides matching TRBD2. Germline lookup yields CDR1 MDHEN and CDR2 SYDVKM. V shed 6 bases, J shed 7 bases, and the junction held 13 bases outside the gene matches. CDR3 length: 17 residues. In DNA form, the CDR3 reads TGTGCCAGCAGGCCGCGGACTAGCGGGGGGTTGCTAAGGACCCAGTACTTC. The encoded protein is CASRPRTSGGLLRTQYF.

The chain couples TRBV18 to TRBJ2-5; 14 bases map to TRBD2. Germline V gene sequence: CDR1 KGHSH, CDR2 LQKENI. Losses at the gene ends were 5 bases for V and 10 bases for J; bases not matched to a gene: 6. The CDR3 totals 14 residues. The CDR3 is CASSSGLAGASQYF. The DNA for the CDR3 is TGTGCCAGCTCATCGGGACTAGCGGGAGCGAGCCAGTACTTC.

In this sample, this clonotype turned up many times. This chain uses TRBV7-2 with TRBJ2-1; TRBD2 matches 8 bases. The CDR3 is 17 amino acids. The germline V gene has CDR1 SGHTA and CDR2 FQGNSA. J was trimmed by 4 bases and V by 5 bases; bases with no gene match: 13. The CDR3 here is CASSQRAGGLEYNEQFF. The CDR3 nucleotides are TGTGCCAGCAGCCAACGGGCGGGGGGCCTGGAATACAATGAGCAGTTCTTC.

This clonotype was picked up many times. The chain recombines TRBV7-9 with TRBJ2-3, with 10 bases that match TRBD2. Per germline, CDR1 SEHNR and CDR2 FQNEAQ (reference sequence). The CDR3 is 16 residues long. V was pared by 3 bases and J by 3 bases, with 6 bases of the junction left unmatched. CDR3 DNA sequence: TGTGCCAGCAGCTTCCTAGCGGGAGTATATACAGATACGCAGTATTTT. Amino acids: CASSFLAGVYTDTQYF.

Many counts were recorded for this clonotype. The chain links TRBV11-2 to TRBJ2-3; the D is unclear. The CDR3 length is 14 residues. V lost 0 bases to trimming and J lost 2 bases, with 6 bases between them. Germline V gene sequence: CDR1 SGHAT, CDR2 FQNNGV. CDR3 sequence reads: CASSLESNTDTQYF. The CDR3 DNA sequence: TGTGCCAGCAGCTTAGAGAGTAACACAGATACGCAGTATTTT.

This clonotype was counted only a few times. The chain employs TRBV6-2 or TRBV6-3 and TRBJ2-1, with TRBD1 matching over 8 bases. V gave up 6 bases and J gave up 4 bases; unmatched junction bases: 11. The CDR3 covers 16 residues. Germline V gene lookup returns CDR1 MNHEY and CDR2 SVGEGT. This CDR3 is CASRPGGTGTYNEQFF. The CDR3 nucleotides are TGTGCCAGCAGACCAGGGGGGACAGGCACTTACAATGAGCAGTTCTTC.

The CDR3, as DNA: TGTGCCAGCAGCCAGGTCCCCGGGGAGCTGTTTTTT. It is translated as CASSQVPGELFF. The chain joins TRBV7-6 to TRBJ2-2; D unclear. Germline CDR1 SGHVS, CDR2 FNYEAQ. V dropped 5 bases and J dropped 6 bases, with 7 bases sitting between them. The CDR3 is 12 amino acids.

The chain joins TRBV19 to TRBJ2-1; 8 positions match TRBD2. This CDR3 has 16 amino acids. Unmatched junction bases numbered 4, after V lost 2 bases and J lost 1 base. Germline V gives CDR1 LNHDA, CDR2 SQIVND (reference sequence). In DNA, the CDR3 is TGTGCCAGTAGTATAACTAGCGGTGGTTCCTACAATGAGCAGTTCTTC. It is translated as CASSITSGGSYNEQFF. Using reference TRBV19 and TRBJ2-1 for the parts outside the CDR3, the full variable domain is DGGITQSPKYLFRKEGQNVTLSCEQNLNHDAMYWYRQDPGQGLRLIYYSQIVNDFQKGDIAEGYSVSREKKESFPLTVTSAQKNPTAFYLCASSITSGGSYNEQFFGPGTRLTVL.

This clonotype was observed a handful of times. This chain joins TRBV14 and TRBJ2-1, with D hard to call. Trimming stripped 1 base from V and 7 bases from J, with 11 bases between. This CDR3 contains 14 residues. CDR1 and CDR2 (germline): SGHDN, FVKESK. CDR3 region: CASSQGGSGNEQFF. For the CDR3, the DNA is TGTGCCAGCAGCCAAGGGGGTAGTGGTAATGAGCAGTTCTTC.

The chain has TRBV13 and TRBJ2-2; D gene ambiguous. CDR1 PRHDT and CDR2 FYEKMQ come from the germline V gene (reference sequence). This CDR3 spans 13 amino acids. Trimming pared 6 bases from V and 7 bases from J, leaving 12 bases between. CDR3 in DNA: TGTGCCAGCAGGCCACTGGGTGGCGGGGAGCTGTTTTTT. Amino acids: CASRPLGGGELFF. The variable domain in full, completed from reference TRBV13 and TRBJ2-2, reads AAGVIQSPRHLIKEKRETATLKCYPIPRHDTVYWYQQGPGQDPQFLISFYEKMQSDKGSIPDRFSAQQFSDYHSELNMSSLELGDSALYFCASRPLGGGELFFGEGSRLTVL.

This clonotype showed up just a few times. Because it lacks the conserved phenylalanine or tryptophan at the end, this CDR3 is likely a read error. The chain is built from TRBV12-3 or TRBV12-4 and TRBJ2-1, with no clear D. Trimming stripped 2 bases from V and 4 bases from J, with 6 bases between. The CDR3 spans 13 residues. The CDR3 loop is CASSLSAYNEQFS. CDR3 coding DNA: TGTGCCAGCAGTTTATCAGCATACAATGAGCAGTTCTCC.

This clonotype was picked up many times. The chain employs TRBV28 and TRBJ1-5, with D maybe TRBD1 (6 bases). CDR1 and CDR2 from the germline V gene are MDHEN and SYDVKM. The CDR3 runs 16 residues. The V end lost 7 bases, the J end lost 4 bases, and 20 bases lay between the germline ends. CDR3 bases: TGTGCCAGCAACTCAGTGGGGGGGCGTAGGAATCAGCCCCAGCATTTT. Protein: CASNSVGGRRNQPQHF.

The CDR3 region is CASSTLRDLYSNQPQHF. CDR3 bases: TGTGCCAGCAGTACCCTCCGGGACCTATATAGCAATCAGCCCCAGCATTTT. V usage is TRBV28 and J usage is TRBJ1-5; perhaps TRBD1 as D (5 bases). There are 17 residues in the CDR3. The germline V gene encodes CDR1 MDHEN and CDR2 SYDVKM. The V end lost 5 bases, the J end lost 0 bases, and 17 bases lay between the germline ends.

At least ten counts were recorded for this clonotype. This chain joins TRBV29-1 and TRBJ1-2, with D possibly matching TRBD1 (5 bases). The CDR3 spans 12 residues. The germline V and J ends were trimmed by 2 bases and 5 bases, with 9 bases remaining between them. Looked up from germline, CDR1 is SQVTM and CDR2 is ANQGSEA. CDR3 nucleotide sequence: TGCAGCGTTGAAAGGGGTGGTTATGGCTACACCTTC. It specifies CSVERGGYGYTF.

Here the CDR3 reads CASSLAGGGKYNEQFF. The CDR3 coding sequence is TGTGCCAGCAGTTTAGCGGGCGGGGGAAAATACAATGAGCAGTTCTTC. The chain recombines TRBV12-3 or TRBV12-4 with TRBJ2-1; 7 bases map to TRBD2. J lost 4 bases, V lost 0 bases, and 6 bases had no gene match. The CDR3 is 16 residues long.

V usage is TRBV5-1 and J usage is TRBJ1-2; D perhaps matches TRBD1 (5 bases). V dropped 1 base and J dropped 8 bases, with 9 bases sitting between them. CDR3 size: 12 residues. The germline V gene encodes CDR1 SGHRS and CDR2 YFSETQ. CDR3 DNA: TGCGCCAGCAGCTTGTCTGGGGACGGCTACACCTTC. Translated: CASSLSGDGYTF.

In its sample, this clonotype was seen once. This chain joins TRBV14 and TRBJ2-3; TRBD1 aligns across 11 bases. Germline lookup yields CDR1 SGHDN and CDR2 FVKESK. V shed 6 bases, J shed 4 bases, and the junction held 3 bases outside the gene matches. CDR3 length equals 14 residues. Written as DNA, the CDR3 is TGTGCCAGCAGTCGGACAGGGGGCGCAGATACGCAGTATTTT. Translating gives CASSRTGGADTQYF.

The chain uses TRBV28 and TRBJ2-7; D is ambiguous. Germline CDR1 and CDR2: MDHEN and SYDVKM. The CDR3 is 13 amino acids. The ends were cut back, 6 bases at V and 6 bases at J, with 15 bases in the middle. The CDR3 DNA is TGTGCCAGCAGCGTAGGAGTGATCTCCGAGCAGTACTTC. It yields the protein CASSVGVISEQYF.

V and J are TRBV20-1 and TRBJ1-6; the match to TRBD1 covers 7 bases. The trim removed 6 bases at V and 4 bases at J, leaving 6 bases unmatched. CDR1 is DFQATT, CDR2 SNEGSKA, per germline (reference sequence). The CDR3 spans 14 residues. The CDR3 loop is CSAPGTAYNSPLHF. CDR3 coding DNA: TGCAGTGCGCCCGGGACAGCGTATAATTCACCCCTCCACTTT.